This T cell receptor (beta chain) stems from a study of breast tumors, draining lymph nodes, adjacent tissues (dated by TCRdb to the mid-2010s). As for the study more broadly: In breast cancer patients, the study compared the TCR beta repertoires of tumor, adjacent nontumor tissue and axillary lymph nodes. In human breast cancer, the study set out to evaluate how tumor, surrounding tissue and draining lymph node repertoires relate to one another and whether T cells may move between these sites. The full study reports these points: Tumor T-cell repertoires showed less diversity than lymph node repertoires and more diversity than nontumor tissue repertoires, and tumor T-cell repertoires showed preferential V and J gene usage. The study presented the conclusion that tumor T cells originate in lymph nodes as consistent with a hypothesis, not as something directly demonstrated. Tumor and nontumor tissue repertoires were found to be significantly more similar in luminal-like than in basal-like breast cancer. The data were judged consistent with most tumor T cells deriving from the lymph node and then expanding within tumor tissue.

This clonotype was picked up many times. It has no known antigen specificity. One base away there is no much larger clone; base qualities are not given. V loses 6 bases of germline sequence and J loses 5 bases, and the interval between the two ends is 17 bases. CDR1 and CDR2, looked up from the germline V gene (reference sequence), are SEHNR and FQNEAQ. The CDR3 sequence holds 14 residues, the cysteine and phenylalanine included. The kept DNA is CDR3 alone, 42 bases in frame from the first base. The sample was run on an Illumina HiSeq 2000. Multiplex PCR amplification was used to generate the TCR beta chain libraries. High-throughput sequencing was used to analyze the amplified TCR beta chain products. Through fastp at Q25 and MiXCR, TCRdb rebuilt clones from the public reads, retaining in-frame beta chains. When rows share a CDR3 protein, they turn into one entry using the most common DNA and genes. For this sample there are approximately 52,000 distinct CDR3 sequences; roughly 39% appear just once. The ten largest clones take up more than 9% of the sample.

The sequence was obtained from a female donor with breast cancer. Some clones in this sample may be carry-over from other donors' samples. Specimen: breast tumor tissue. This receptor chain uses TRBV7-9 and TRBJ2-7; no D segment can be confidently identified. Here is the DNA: TGTGCCAGCAGTCCTTCTATTGGGGAAGACGAGCAGTACTTC. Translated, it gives CASSPSIGEDEQYF. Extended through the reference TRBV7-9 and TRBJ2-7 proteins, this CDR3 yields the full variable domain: DTGVSQNPRHKITKRGQNVTFRCDPISEHNRLYWYRQTLGQGPEFLTYFQNEAQLEKSRLLSDRFSAERPKGSFSTLEIQRTEQGDSAMYLCASSPSIGEDEQYFGPGTRLTVT.